These T cell receptor beta chains were read from a single sample in a study of blood T cell repertoires in COVID-19. Assay used: immunoSEQ multiplex PCR; TCRdb lists only in-frame clones, some missing. There are 150,000 to 200,000 clones in the sample; roughly 89% occur only once, and less than 6.5% lies in the top ten. The sample comprised peripheral blood. These receptors all come from a human donor in a cohort sampled during active COVID-19. Both conserved end residues are part of each CDR3. Each record gives: J gene, V gene, clone size, CDR3 protein. Clone size is shown for a subset of rows, as once, few, many or a class of expanded clone.

>TRBJ2-6|TRBV7-2|-
CASSPDSAGANVLTF
>TRBJ2-7|TRBV12-2|-
CASRDRGARPLTSSYEQYF
>TRBJ2-7|TRBV30|once
CAWSVSGPYEQYF
>TRBJ1-2|TRBV6-5|-
CASRLGDRFYGYTF
>TRBJ2-7|TRBV18|-
CASSPRVTGRYEQYF
>TRBJ2-7|TRBV20-1|-
CSAKDRNEQYF
>TRBJ1-1|TRBV7-9|-
CASSFRGITEAFF
>TRBJ1-1|TRBV11-3|-
CASTLEGQMNTEAFF
>TRBJ1-1|TRBV11-3|-
CASSLQALGDTEAFF
>TRBJ1-1|TRBV30|-
CAWTAGMNTEAFF
>TRBJ2-3|TRBV28|-
CASSLWAGGSTDTQYF
>TRBJ1-1|TRBV5-6|once
CASSKTGGQPMNTEAFF
>TRBJ2-7|TRBV28|-
CASSFSGQGVYEQYF
>TRBJ2-5|TRBV7-8|-
CASSLWTFEETQYF
>TRBJ2-2|TRBV3-1/TRBV3-2|-
CASSQDVPGGSGELFF
>TRBJ2-5|TRBV30|-
CAWSGLAGGRQETQYF
>TRBJ1-3|TRBV21-1|-
CAIDWGNTIYF
>TRBJ2-7|TRBV5-4|-
CASSSGGGSYEQYF
>TRBJ1-1|TRBV30|-
CAWSENNGVGAHTEAFF
>TRBJ1-5|TRBV28|-
CATRAGSNQPQHF
>TRBJ2-5|TRBV5-1|-
CASSSSPGETQYF
>TRBJ2-1|TRBV9|-
CASSGLAPGGGAYNEQFF
>TRBJ2-5|TRBV29-1|-
CSVGDSKRTQYF
>TRBJ2-1|TRBV11-3|-
CASSLGLSSYNEQFF
>TRBJ1-5|TRBV6-6|-
CASSLRSNQPQHF
>TRBJ2-7|TRBV13|-
CASSLDSYEQYF
>TRBJ2-7|TRBV18|-
CASSPSLAASSYEQYF
>TRBJ1-1|TRBV27|-
CASSLTASYMNTEAFF
>TRBJ1-1|TRBV28|-
CASTLGRGSTEAFF
>TRBJ2-7|TRBV3-1/TRBV3-2|few
CASSPGLAGGQYF
>TRBJ1-6|TRBV28|-
CASSSWTLDSPLHF
>TRBJ1-2|TRBV4-1|-
CASSHHTAGGDYGYTF
>TRBJ1-2|TRBV9|-
CASSTTGTGGVYGYTF
>TRBJ2-1|TRBV10-1|-
CASSEEGINEQFF
>TRBJ2-1|TRBV10-1|-
CASSASSGRAQGPSYNEQFF
>TRBJ2-7|TRBV7-2|-
CASSPAGLAGFYEQYF
>TRBJ2-7|TRBV5-5|-
CASSRNPGQGHEQYF
>TRBJ2-7|TRBV5-1|-
CASSLHPGGLYEQYF
>TRBJ1-5|TRBV2|-
CASRQGLEGNQPQHF
>TRBJ2-1|TRBV29-1|-
CSVDGLASPKAYNEQFF
>TRBJ1-1|TRBV10-3|-
CAISEDRLNTEAFF
>TRBJ1-5|TRBV7-9|-
CASSLVAGVSDQPQHF
>TRBJ1-1|TRBV7-9|few
CASSRQGKTEAFF
>TRBJ1-2|TRBV13|-
CASSLGLSLPQGPRGGYTF
>TRBJ2-3|TRBV4-1|-
CASSQTGTGFTDTQYF
>TRBJ2-1|TRBV7-2|once
CASSLAGPYNEQFF
>TRBJ1-3|TRBV28|once
CASSLSGYGDTIYF
>TRBJ2-7|TRBV2|-
CASSGTGDSYEQYF
>TRBJ1-5|TRBV6-5|-
CASVGQVNQPQHF
>TRBJ1-5|TRBV2|-
CASSLFGQGNQPQHF
>TRBJ1-5|TRBV15|once
CATSRDTNSNQPQHF
>TRBJ1-1|TRBV19|-
CASSIGAGQGITEAFF
>TRBJ2-7|TRBV28|-
CASSLTWVAGQYF
>TRBJ1-1|TRBV9|-
CASSVGASNTEAFF
>TRBJ2-3|TRBV29-1|-
CSVGAVAGTFTDTQYF
>TRBJ2-2|TRBV2|few
CASSENRAVTGELFF
>TRBJ1-2|TRBV5-1|-
CASSFDRNYGYTF